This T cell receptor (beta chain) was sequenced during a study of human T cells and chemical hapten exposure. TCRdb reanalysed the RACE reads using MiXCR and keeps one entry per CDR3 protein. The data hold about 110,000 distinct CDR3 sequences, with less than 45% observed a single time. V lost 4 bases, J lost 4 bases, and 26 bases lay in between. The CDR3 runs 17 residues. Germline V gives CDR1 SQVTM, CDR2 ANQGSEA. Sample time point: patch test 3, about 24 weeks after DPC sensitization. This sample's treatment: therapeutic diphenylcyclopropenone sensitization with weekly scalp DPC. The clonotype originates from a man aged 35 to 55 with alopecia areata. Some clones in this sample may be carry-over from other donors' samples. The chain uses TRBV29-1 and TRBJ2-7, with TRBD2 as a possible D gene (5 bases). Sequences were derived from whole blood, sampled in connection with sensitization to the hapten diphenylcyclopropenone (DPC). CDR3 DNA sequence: TGCAGCGTTGGTAGTGGGGTTGGCGGAGGCCCCTCTTACGAGCAGTACTTC. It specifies CSVGSGVGGGPSYEQYF.